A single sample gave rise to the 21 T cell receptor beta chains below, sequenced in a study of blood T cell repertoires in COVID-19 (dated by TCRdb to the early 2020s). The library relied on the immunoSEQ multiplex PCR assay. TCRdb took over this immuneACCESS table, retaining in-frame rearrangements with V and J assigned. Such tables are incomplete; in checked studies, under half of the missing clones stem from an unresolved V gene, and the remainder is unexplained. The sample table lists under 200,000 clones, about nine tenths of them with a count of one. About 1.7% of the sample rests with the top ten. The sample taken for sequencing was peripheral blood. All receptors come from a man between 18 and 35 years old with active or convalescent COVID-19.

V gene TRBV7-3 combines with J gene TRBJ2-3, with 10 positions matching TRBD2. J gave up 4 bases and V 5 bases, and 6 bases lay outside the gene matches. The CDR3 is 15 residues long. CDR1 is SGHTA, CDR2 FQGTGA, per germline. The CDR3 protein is CASSPLAGAPDTQYF. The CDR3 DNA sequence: TGTGCCAGCAGCCCGCTAGCGGGAGCTCCAGATACGCAGTATTTT.

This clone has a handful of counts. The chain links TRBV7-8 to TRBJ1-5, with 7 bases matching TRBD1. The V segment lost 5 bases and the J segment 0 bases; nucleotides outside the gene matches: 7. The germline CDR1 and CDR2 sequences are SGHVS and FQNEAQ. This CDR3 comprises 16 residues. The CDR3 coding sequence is TGTGCCAGCAGCCCGAGGGACAGCGATAGCAATCAGCCCCAGCATTTT. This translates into CASSPRDSDSNQPQHF.

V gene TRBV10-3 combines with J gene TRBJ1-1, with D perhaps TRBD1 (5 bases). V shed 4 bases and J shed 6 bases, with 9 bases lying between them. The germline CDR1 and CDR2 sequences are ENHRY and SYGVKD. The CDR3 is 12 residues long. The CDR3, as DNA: TGTGCCATCAGTGCTGGGGGGGCTGAAGCTTTCTTT. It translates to CAISAGGAEAFF.

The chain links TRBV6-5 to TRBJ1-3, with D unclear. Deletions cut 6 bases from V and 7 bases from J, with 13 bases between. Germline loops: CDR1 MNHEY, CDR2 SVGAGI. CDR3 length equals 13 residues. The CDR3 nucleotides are TGTGCCAGCAGCCTTCAGTCGGGGAACACCATATATTTT. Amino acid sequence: CASSLQSGNTIYF.

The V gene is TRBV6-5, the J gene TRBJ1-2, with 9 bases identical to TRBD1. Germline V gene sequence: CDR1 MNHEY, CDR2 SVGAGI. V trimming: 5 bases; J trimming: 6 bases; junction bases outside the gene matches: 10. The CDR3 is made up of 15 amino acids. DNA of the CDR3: TGTGCCAGCAGTCGTCCCGGGACAGGGCAGGATGGCTACACCTTC. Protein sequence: CASSRPGTGQDGYTF.

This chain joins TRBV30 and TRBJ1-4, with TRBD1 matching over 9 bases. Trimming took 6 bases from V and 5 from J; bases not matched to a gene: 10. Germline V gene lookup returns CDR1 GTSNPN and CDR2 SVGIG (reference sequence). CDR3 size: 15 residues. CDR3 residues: CACNFWGQGNEKLFF. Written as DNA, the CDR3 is TGTGCCTGCAACTTCTGGGGACAGGGAAATGAAAAACTGTTTTTT.

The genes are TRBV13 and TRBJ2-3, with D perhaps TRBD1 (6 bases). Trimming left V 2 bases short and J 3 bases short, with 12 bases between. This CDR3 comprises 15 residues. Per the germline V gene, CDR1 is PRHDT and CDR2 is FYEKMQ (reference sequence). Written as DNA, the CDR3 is TGTGCCAGCAGCTTACGTGGGGGCAGAACAGATACGCAGTATTTT. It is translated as CASSLRGGRTDTQYF. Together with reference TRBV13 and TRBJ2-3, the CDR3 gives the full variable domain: AAGVIQSPRHLIKEKRETATLKCYPIPRHDTVYWYQQGPGQDPQFLISFYEKMQSDKGSIPDRFSAQQFSDYHSELNMSSLELGDSALYFCASSLRGGRTDTQYFGPGTRLTVL.

The DNA for the CDR3 is TGTGCCAGTAGTCCTCCCGGGTTTAGTAGCAATCAGCCCCAGCATTTT. It is translated as CASSPPGFSSNQPQHF. This chain links TRBV19 with TRBJ1-5; D is ambiguous. The germline V and J ends were trimmed by 5 bases and 0 bases, with 14 bases remaining between them. Germline CDR1 reads LNHDA; CDR2 reads SQIVND (reference sequence). The CDR3 is 16 amino acids.

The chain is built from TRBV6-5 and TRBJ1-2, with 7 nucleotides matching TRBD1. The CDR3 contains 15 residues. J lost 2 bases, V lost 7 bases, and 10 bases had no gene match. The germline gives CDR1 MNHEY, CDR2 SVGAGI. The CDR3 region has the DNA TGTGCCAGCACACAAACAGGGGCAAGGAACTATGGCTACACCTTC. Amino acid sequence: CASTQTGARNYGYTF.

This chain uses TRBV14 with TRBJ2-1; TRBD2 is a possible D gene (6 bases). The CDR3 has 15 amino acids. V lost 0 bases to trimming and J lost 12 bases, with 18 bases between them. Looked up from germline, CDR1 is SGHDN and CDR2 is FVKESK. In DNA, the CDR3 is TGTGCCAGCAGCCAAGATTGGGGACTCCCAGGATGGCAGTTCTTC. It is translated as CASSQDWGLPGWQFF.

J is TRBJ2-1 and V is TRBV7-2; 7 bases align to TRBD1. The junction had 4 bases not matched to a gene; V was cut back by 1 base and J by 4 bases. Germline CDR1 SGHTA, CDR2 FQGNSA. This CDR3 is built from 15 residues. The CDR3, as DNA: TGTGCCAGCAGCTTAGTCGAGGGGGCATACAATGAGCAGTTCTTC. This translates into CASSLVEGAYNEQFF.

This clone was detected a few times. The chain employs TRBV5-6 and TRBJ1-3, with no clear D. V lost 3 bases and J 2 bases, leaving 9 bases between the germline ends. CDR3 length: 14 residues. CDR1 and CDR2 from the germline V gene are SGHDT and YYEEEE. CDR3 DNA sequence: TGTGCCAGCAGCTCACCGGGGACTGGAAACACCATATATTTT. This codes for CASSSPGTGNTIYF.

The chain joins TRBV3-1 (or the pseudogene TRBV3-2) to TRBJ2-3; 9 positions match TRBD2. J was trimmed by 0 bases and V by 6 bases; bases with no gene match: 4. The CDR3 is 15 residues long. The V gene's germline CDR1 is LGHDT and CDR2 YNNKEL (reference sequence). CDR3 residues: CASRSGRQSTDTQYF. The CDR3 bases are TGTGCCAGCAGAAGCGGGAGGCAAAGCACAGATACGCAGTATTTT.

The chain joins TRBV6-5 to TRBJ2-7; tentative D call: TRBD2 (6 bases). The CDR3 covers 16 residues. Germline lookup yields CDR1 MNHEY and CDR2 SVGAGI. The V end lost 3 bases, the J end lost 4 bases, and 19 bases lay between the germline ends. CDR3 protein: CASSYGLAWPGYEQYF. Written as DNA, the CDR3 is TGTGCCAGCAGTTATGGGCTAGCGTGGCCCGGGTACGAGCAGTACTTC.

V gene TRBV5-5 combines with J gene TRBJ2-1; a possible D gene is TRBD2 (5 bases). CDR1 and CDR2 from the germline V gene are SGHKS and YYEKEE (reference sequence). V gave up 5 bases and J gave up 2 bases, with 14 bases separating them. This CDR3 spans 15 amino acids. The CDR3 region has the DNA TGTGCCAGCAGGGGGAGCGGACTCCCCTACAATGAGCAGTTCTTC. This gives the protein CASRGSGLPYNEQFF.

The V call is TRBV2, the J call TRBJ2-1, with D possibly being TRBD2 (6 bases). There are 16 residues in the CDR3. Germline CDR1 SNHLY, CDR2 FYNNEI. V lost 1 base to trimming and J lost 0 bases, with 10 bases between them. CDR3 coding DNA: TGTGCCAGCAGTGAAGATGCGGGAAGCTCCTACAATGAGCAGTTCTTC. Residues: CASSEDAGSSYNEQFF.

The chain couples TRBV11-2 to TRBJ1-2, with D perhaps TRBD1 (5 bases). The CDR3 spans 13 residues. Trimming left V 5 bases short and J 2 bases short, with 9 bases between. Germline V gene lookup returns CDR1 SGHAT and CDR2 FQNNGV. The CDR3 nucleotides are TGTGCCAGCAGCCAGAGACAGAACTATGGCTACACCTTC. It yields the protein CASSQRQNYGYTF.

The CDR3, as DNA: TGTGCCAGCAGCCGGACAGGGAGCGAGCCCCAGCATTTT. The encoded protein is CASSRTGSEPQHF. This chain joins TRBV5-8 and TRBJ1-5; 8 nucleotides agree with TRBD1. Germline V lookup: CDR1 SGHTS, CDR2 YDEGEE. The CDR3 sequence is 13 residues long. The V and J ends lost 4 bases and 8 bases, in that order; junction bases with no gene match: 5.

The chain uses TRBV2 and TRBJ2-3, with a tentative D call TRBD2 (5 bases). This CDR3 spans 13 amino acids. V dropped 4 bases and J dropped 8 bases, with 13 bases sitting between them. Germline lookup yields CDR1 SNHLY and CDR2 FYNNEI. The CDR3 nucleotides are TGTGCCAGCAGTGTTAGAGGGTCCGGTACGCAGTATTTT. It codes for CASSVRGSGTQYF.

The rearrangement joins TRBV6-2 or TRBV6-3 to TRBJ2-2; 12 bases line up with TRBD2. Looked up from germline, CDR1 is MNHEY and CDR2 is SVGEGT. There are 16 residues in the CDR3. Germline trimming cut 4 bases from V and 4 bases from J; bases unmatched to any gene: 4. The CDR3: CASSSSGRAGTGELFF. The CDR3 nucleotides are TGTGCCAGCAGTTCTAGCGGGAGGGCCGGCACCGGGGAGCTGTTTTTT.

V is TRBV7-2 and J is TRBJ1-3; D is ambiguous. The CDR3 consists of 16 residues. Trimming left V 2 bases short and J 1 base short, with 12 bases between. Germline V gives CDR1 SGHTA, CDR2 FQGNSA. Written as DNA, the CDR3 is TGTGCCAGCAGCTTACCATCCTCGGTTTCTGGAAACACCATATATTTT. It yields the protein CASSLPSSVSGNTIYF. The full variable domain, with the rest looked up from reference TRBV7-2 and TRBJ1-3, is GAGVSQSPSNKVTEKGKDVELRCDPISGHTALYWYRQSLGQGLEFLIYFQGNSAPDKSGLPSDRFSAERTGGSVSTLTIQRTQQEDSAVYLCASSLPSSVSGNTIYFGEGSWLTVV.